What follows is one T cell receptor beta chain and its context. The antigen is unknown. The data are from a study of cytomegalovirus exposure and HLA in healthy donors. Researchers ran the PCR with 60 Vbeta and 13 Jbeta primers. The repertoire was sequenced with immunoSEQ multiplex PCR; TCRdb's copy has only in-frame clones and lacks some. The data contain 150,000 or so clones, 65% to 70% of them singletons. The CDR3 runs 16 residues. With V trimmed by 4 bases and J by 8 bases, 18 bases remained unmatched. From germline, CDR1 is SGHRS and CDR2 YFSETQ. General study points: Prior analysis indicated that the majority of TCR beta V segments exhibited productivity approximately 90% or approximately 30% of the time. Later analysis found that TCR beta chains associated with HLA were more clonally expanded than other, equally common chains. Under in vitro conditions, a few CMV-associated chains were confirmed as specific for CMV antigens.

The V gene is TRBV5-1, the J gene TRBJ2-7; 7 nucleotides agree with TRBD2. The sample taken for sequencing was PBMCs. This TCR came from a man under 40 in good health and CMV-seropositive. CDR3 nucleotide sequence: TGCGCCAGCAGCCCTGGGAGGGGCGGGAGCCTTGATCAGCAGTACTTC. Protein: CASSPGRGGSLDQQYF.